What follows are 11 T cell receptor beta chains derived from one specimen sequenced in a study of breast tumors, draining lymph nodes, adjacent tissues. MiXCR, run by TCRdb on the multiplex PCR reads, gives a single entry per CDR3 protein. Counted here are just under 65,000 distinct CDR3 sequences, 57% occurring once; the ten biggest clones make up roughly 20%. Source material: breast tumor tissue. These receptors all stem from a female donor with breast cancer. Some clones in this sample may be carry-over from other donors' samples.

V gene TRBV14 combines with J gene TRBJ2-7, with unresolved D. CDR3 length: 13 residues. Per germline, CDR1 SGHDN and CDR2 FVKESK. V lost 4 bases, J lost 5 bases, and 12 bases lay in between. CDR3: CASSRGLENEQYF. The CDR3 DNA sequence: TGTGCCAGCAGCCGAGGCTTGGAGAACGAGCAGTACTTC.

The V call is TRBV20-1, the J call TRBJ2-7, with 7 bases identical to TRBD2. The CDR3 runs to 15 residues. After removal of 3 bases from V and 10 bases from J, the junction contained 18 bases not matched to a gene. The V gene's germline CDR1 is DFQATT and CDR2 SNEGSKA (reference sequence). In nucleotides, the CDR3 is TGCAGTGCTAGCCGGCCGGAGTATCTAGCGGAGCCCCAGTACTTC. It translates to CSASRPEYLAEPQYF.

This clonotype has only a few counts. A junction end diverges from the germline sequence, so it may reflect a read error. V is TRBV2 and J is TRBJ2-6; 10 positions agree with TRBD2. This CDR3 is built from 15 residues. CDR1 and CDR2 from the germline V gene are SNHLY and FYNNEI. The CDR3 loop reads CASMAGLAGVNVLTF. The CDR3 nucleotides are TGTGCCAGCATGGCTGGGCTAGCGGGGGTCAACGTCCTGACTTTC. Combining the CDR3 with reference TRBV2 and TRBJ2-6 gives the whole variable domain EPEVTQTPSHQVTQMGQEVILRCVPISNHLYFYWYRQILGQKVEFLVSFYNNEISEKSEIFDDQFSVERPDGSNFTLKIRSTKLEDSAMYFCASMAGLAGVNVLTFGAGSRLTVL.

The chain joins TRBV2 to TRBJ2-7; TRBD1 matches at 9 bases. Germline trimming cut 6 bases from V and 3 bases from J; bases unmatched to any gene: 6. Looked up from germline, CDR1 is SNHLY and CDR2 is FYNNEI. This CDR3 comprises 14 residues. The CDR3 loop is CASRGQGDSYEQYV. The CDR3 DNA reads as TGTGCCAGCAGGGGACAGGGAGATAGCTACGAGCAGTACGTC.

This clonotype was counted a single time. The missing conserved phenylalanine or tryptophan at the end of this CDR3 makes a read error likely. The chain couples TRBV5-4 to TRBJ2-1; TRBD2 is a possible D gene (5 bases). Germline V gene data show CDR1 as SGHNT and CDR2 as YYREEE (reference sequence). V was pared by 0 bases and J by 3 bases, with 10 bases between. The CDR3 runs 15 residues. CDR3 amino acids: CASSLAVANYNEQFL. In DNA, the CDR3 is TGTGCCAGCAGCTTGGCCGTAGCGAACTACAATGAGCAGTTCCTC.

The chain combines TRBV15 with TRBJ2-7, with D maybe TRBD1 (6 bases). CDR1 and CDR2 from the germline V gene are LNHNV and YYDKDF (reference sequence). This CDR3 contains 15 residues. Trimming stripped 1 base from V and 4 bases from J, with 14 bases between. CDR3 coding DNA: TGTGCCACCAGCAGAGGTGGGGGCTCGGGATACGAGCAGTACTTC. Its protein is CATSRGGGSGYEQYF.

This clonotype was recorded many times. The chain has TRBV28 and TRBJ2-7; tentatively, D is TRBD1 or TRBD2 (5 bases each). V was clipped by 10 bases and J by 7 bases, with 17 bases between them. The CDR3 is 12 amino acids. Germline values: CDR1 MDHEN, CDR2 SYDVKM. The CDR3 sequence: CATRDALREQYF. In DNA, the CDR3 is TGTGCCACCCGGGACGCTCTCCGGGAGCAGTACTTC.

This clonotype was observed at least ten times. The CDR3 DNA reads TGTGCCAGCAGTTACCGGGGACTCTCTGGAAACACCATATATTTT. Its translation: CASSYRGLSGNTIYF. The rearrangement uses TRBV6-2 or TRBV6-3 and TRBJ1-3, with D perhaps TRBD1 (5 bases). From germline, CDR1 is MNHEY and CDR2 SVGEGT. CDR3 length equals 15 residues. The V end was cut by 2 bases, the J end by 0 bases, with 8 bases between.

The chain recombines TRBV5-6 with TRBJ1-5; tentative D call: TRBD1 (6 bases). This CDR3 has 16 amino acids. CDR1 is SGHDT, CDR2 YYEEEE, per germline. Deletions cut 3 bases from V and 2 bases from J, with 15 bases between. CDR3: CASSYLGARGNQPQHF. In DNA form, the CDR3 reads TGTGCCAGCAGCTACCTGGGGGCTAGAGGCAATCAGCCCCAGCATTTT.

This clonotype was counted many times. The rearrangement uses TRBV10-2 and TRBJ2-7; D remains ambiguous. From germline, CDR1 is WSHSY and CDR2 SAAADI. V was shortened by 4 bases and J by 3 bases, with 7 bases between the two germline ends. This CDR3 region has 12 residues. CDR3 protein: CASSVRVYEQYF. CDR3 nucleotide sequence: TGCGCCAGCAGTGTCCGGGTCTACGAGCAGTACTTC.

The chain recombines TRBV18 with TRBJ2-3; 10 bases line up with TRBD1. The CDR3 totals 13 residues. Trimming took 8 bases from V and 4 from J; bases not matched to a gene: 3. From germline, CDR1 is KGHSH and CDR2 LQKENI. The CDR3: CASRGQGADTQYF. The CDR3 coding sequence is TGTGCCAGCCGAGGACAGGGGGCAGATACGCAGTATTTT.